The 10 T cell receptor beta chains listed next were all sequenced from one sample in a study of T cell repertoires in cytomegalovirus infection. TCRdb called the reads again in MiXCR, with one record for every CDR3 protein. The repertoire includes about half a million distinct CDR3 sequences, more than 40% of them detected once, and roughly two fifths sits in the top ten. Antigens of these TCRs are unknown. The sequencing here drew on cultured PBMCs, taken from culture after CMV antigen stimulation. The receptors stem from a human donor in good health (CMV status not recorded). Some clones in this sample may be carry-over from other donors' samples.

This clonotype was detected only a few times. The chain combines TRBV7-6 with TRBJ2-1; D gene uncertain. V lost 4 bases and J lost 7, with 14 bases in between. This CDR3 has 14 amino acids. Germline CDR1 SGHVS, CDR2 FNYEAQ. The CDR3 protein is CASSYSSGVNEQFF. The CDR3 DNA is TGTGCCAGCAGCTATAGCAGTGGGGTTAATGAGCAGTTCTTC.

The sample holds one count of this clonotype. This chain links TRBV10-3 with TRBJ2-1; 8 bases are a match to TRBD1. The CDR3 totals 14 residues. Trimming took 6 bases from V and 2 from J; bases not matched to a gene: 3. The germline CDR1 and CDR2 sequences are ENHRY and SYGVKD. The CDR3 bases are TGTGCCATCAGGATGACAGGGGCCTACAATGAGCAGTTCTTC. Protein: CAIRMTGAYNEQFF.

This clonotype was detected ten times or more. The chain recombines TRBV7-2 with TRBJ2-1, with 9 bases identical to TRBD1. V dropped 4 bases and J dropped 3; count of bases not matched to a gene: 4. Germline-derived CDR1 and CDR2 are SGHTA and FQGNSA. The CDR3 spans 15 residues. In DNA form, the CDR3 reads TGTGCCAGCAGCTCTACAGGGGGCAGCTACAATGAGCAGTTCTTC. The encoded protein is CASSSTGGSYNEQFF.

For the CDR3, the DNA is TGCGCCAGCAGCCAACTGGGACAGAGCTCCTATAATTCACCCCTCCACTTT. The encoded protein is CASSQLGQSSYNSPLHF. The rearrangement links TRBV4-3 to TRBJ1-6; 7 bases agree with TRBD1. CDR3 length: 17 residues. V gave up 2 bases and J gave up 0 bases; unmatched junction bases: 4. From germline, CDR1 is LGHNA and CDR2 YSLEER.

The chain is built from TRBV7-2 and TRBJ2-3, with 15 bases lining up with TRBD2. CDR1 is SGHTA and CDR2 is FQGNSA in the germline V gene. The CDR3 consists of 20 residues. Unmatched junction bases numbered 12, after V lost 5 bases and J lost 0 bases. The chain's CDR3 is CASSTRGLAGGLLSTDTQYF. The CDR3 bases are TGTGCCAGCAGCACTCGAGGACTAGCGGGGGGGCTCCTTAGCACAGATACGCAGTATTTT.

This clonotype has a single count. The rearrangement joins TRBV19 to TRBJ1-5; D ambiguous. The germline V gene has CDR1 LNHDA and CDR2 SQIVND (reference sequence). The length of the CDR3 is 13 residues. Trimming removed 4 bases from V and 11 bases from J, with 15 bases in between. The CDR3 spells CASSRSSGRAQHF. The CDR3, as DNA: TGTGCCAGTAGTAGAAGTTCAGGACGCGCCCAGCATTTT.

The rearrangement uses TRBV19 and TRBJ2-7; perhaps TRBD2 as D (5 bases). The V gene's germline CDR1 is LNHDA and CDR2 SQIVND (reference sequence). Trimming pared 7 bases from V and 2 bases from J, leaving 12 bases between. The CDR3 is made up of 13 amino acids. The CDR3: CASTGGYPYEQYF. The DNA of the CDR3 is TGTGCCAGTACTGGCGGGTACCCCTACGAGCAGTACTTC.

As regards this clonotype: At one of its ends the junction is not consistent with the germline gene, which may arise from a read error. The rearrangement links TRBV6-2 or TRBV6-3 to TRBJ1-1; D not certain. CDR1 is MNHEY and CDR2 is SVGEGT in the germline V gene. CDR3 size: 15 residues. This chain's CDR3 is CATSPIRTDRTEAFF. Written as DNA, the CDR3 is TGTGCCACCAGTCCGATCCGGACCGACCGGACTGAAGCTTTCTTT.

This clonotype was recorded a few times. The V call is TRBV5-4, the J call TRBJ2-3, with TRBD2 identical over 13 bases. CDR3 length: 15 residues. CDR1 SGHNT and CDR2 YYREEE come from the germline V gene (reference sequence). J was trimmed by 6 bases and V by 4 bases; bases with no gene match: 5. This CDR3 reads CASSPRTSGSDTQYF. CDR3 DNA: TGTGCCAGCAGCCCGAGGACTAGCGGGAGTGATACGCAGTATTTT. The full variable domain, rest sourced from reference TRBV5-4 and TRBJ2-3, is ETGVTQSPTHLIKTRGQQVTLRCSSQSGHNTVSWYQQALGQGPQFIFQYYREEENGRGNFPPRFSGLQFPNYSSELNVNALELDDSALYLCASSPRTSGSDTQYFGPGTRLTVL.

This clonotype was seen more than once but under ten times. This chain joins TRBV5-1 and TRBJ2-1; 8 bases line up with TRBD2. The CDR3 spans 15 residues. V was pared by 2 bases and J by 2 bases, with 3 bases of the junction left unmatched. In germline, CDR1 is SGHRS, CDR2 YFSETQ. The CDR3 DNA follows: TGCGCCAGCAGCTTTGGCGGGGGGACCTACAATGAGCAGTTCTTC. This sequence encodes CASSFGGGTYNEQFF. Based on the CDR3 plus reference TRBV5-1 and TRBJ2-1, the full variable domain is KAGVTQTPRYLIKTRGQQVTLSCSPISGHRSVSWYQQTPGQGLQFLFEYFSETQRNKGNFPGRFSGRQFSNSRSEMNVSTLELGDSALYLCASSFGGGTYNEQFFGPGTRLTVL.